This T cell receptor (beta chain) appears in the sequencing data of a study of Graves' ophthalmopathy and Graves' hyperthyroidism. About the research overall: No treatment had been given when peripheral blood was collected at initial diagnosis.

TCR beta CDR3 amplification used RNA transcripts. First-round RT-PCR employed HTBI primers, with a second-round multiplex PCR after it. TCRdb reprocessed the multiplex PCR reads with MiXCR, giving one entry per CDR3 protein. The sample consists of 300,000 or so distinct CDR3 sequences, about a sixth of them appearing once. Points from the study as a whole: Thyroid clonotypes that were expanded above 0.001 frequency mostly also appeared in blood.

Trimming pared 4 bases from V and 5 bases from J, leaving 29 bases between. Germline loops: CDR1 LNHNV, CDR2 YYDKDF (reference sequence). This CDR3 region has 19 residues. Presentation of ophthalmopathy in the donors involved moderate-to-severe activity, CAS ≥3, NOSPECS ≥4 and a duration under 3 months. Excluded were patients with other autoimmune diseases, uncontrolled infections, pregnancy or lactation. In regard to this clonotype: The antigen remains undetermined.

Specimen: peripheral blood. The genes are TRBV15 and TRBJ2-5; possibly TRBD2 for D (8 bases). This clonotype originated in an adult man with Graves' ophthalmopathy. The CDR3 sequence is CATSKDRSGAGVGAETQYF. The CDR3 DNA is TGTGCCACCAGCAAGGACAGGTCGGGAGCGGGAGTTGGTGCGGAGACCCAGTACTTC.